This T cell receptor (beta chain) was identified in a study of cytomegalovirus exposure and HLA in healthy donors. Study-wide results and limits: According to reports, the classifier identified cytomegalovirus status with high specificity and sensitivity.

In the case of this clone: What it binds is not known.

Only in-frame clones appear in the TCRdb table, and some are missing; sequencing was by immunoSEQ multiplex PCR. Among about 160,000 clones listed, 86% were seen once. Trimming shortened V by 5 bases and J by 3 bases, and 11 bases separated the two germline ends. The CDR3 is 14 amino acids. Germline V lookup: CDR1 MNHNS, CDR2 SASEGT. Sequencing used PBMCs. This sequence joins TRBV6-1 and TRBJ1-5, with unresolved D. The sequence came from a young woman in good health and CMV-seronegative. CDR3 region: CASSLADSNQPQHF. In nucleotides, the CDR3 is TGTGCCAGCAGTCTTGCGGACTCCAATCAGCCCCAGCATTTT.